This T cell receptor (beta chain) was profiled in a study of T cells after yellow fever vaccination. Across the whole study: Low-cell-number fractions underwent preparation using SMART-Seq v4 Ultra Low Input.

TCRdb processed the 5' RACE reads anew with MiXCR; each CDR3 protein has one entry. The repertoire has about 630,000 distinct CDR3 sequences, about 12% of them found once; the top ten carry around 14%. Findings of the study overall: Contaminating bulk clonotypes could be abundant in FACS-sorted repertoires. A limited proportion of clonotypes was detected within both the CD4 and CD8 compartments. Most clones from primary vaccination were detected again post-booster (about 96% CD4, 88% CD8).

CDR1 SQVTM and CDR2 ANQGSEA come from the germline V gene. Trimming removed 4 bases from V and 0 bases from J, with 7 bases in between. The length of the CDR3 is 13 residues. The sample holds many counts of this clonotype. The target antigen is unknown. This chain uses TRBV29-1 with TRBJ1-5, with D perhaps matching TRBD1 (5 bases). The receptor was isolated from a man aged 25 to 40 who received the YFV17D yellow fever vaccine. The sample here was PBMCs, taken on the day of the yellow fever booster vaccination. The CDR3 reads CSVGGYSNQPQHF. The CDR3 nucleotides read TGCAGCGTTGGGGGGTATAGCAATCAGCCCCAGCATTTT.